The 30 T cell receptor beta chains presented below share a single source sample, sequenced in a study of T cell responses to AZD1222 COVID-19 vaccine. TCRdb keeps only in-frame clones here, not all; method: immunoSEQ multiplex PCR. This sample has roughly 110,000 clones; 80% to 95% occur once, and the top ten carry approximately 8%. The starting material was peripheral blood, obtained 28 days after the second AZD1222 dose. These receptors all come from an adult who received the AZD1222 COVID-19 vaccine.

This chain's CDR3 is CASSLAGAGLFGNQPQHF. The CDR3 DNA sequence: TGCGCCAGCAGCTTGGCCGGGGCAGGCCTCTTTGGCAATCAGCCCCAGCATTTT. V and J are TRBV5-1 and TRBJ1-5; D may be TRBD1 (5 bases). The V gene lost 0 bases and the J gene lost 2 bases, with 18 bases spanning the gap. Germline V CDR1 and CDR2: SGHRS, YFSETQ. This CDR3 has 18 residues.

The chain is built from TRBV11-2 and TRBJ1-3; D gene unclear. This CDR3 comprises 14 residues. Trimming pared 5 bases from V and 0 bases from J, leaving 8 bases between. Germline CDR1 SGHAT, CDR2 FQNNGV. The CDR3 region has the DNA TGTGCCAGCAGCCCGCAGGACTCTGGAAACACCATATATTTT. The encoded protein is CASSPQDSGNTIYF.

This chain uses TRBV2 with TRBJ2-5; no clear D gene. The CDR3 has 13 residues. The germline gives CDR1 SNHLY, CDR2 FYNNEI. V was cut by 7 bases and J by 1 base, with 10 bases left in between. DNA for the CDR3: TGTGCCAGCACGATTGTGGGCCAAGAGACCCAGTACTTC. Protein sequence: CASTIVGQETQYF.

The chain recombines TRBV27 with TRBJ1-5, with D possibly TRBD1 on 6 matching bases. Trimming took off 3 bases at V and 2 bases at J, with 11 bases between the two ends. The germline V gene encodes CDR1 MNHEY and CDR2 SMNVEV (reference sequence). CDR3 length equals 15 residues. CDR3 sequence: CASSFQGGGNQPQHF. In nucleotides, the CDR3 is TGTGCCAGCAGTTTCCAAGGGGGAGGCAATCAGCCCCAGCATTTT.

The CDR3 coding sequence is TGCAGCGCCCGGTATCAAGGGGCTGAGCAGTTCTTC. Protein sequence: CSARYQGAEQFF. The rearrangement uses TRBV29-1 and TRBJ2-1, with D possibly matching TRBD1 (5 bases). The CDR3 length is 12 residues. Trimming cost V 7 bases and J 9 bases, with 16 bases left between them. Germline CDR1 SQVTM, CDR2 ANQGSEA.

The chain recombines TRBV6-2 or TRBV6-3 with TRBJ1-6, with a tentative D call TRBD1 (5 bases). Germline V gene sequence: CDR1 MNHEY, CDR2 SVGEGT. The CDR3 contains 12 residues. V lost 6 bases, J lost 10 bases, and 10 bases lay in between. Written as DNA, the CDR3 is TGTGCCAGCAGCTTACAGGCGTCACCCCTCCACTTT. Translated: CASSLQASPLHF.

This chain joins TRBV9 and TRBJ1-6; TRBD1 is a possible D gene (6 bases). The germline CDR1 and CDR2 sequences are SGDLS and YYNGEE. The CDR3 totals 14 residues. V was trimmed by 6 bases and J by 7 bases, leaving 14 bases between them. CDR3 DNA sequence: TGTGCCAGCACCGTGGGGGCCTTCAATTCACCCCTCCACTTT. Translating it yields CASTVGAFNSPLHF.

The chain combines TRBV15 with TRBJ2-3; no clear D gene. CDR1 and CDR2 from the germline V gene are LNHNV and YYDKDF (reference sequence). The CDR3 is 13 residues long. Trimming shortened V by 0 bases and J by 4 bases, and 5 bases separated the two germline ends. The CDR3 DNA follows: TGTGCCACCAGCAGAGAGGTTCCAGATACGCAGTATTTT. Amino acids: CATSREVPDTQYF.

The V and J genes are TRBV7-6 and TRBJ2-7; tentatively, D is TRBD1 (6 bases). V was shortened by 5 bases and J by 5 bases, with 22 bases between the two germline ends. The CDR3 covers 16 residues. Germline V gives CDR1 SGHVS, CDR2 FNYEAQ. CDR3 amino acids: CASSPGTNPAGDEQYF. Written as DNA, the CDR3 is TGTGCCAGCAGCCCCGGGACAAACCCCGCCGGGGACGAGCAGTACTTC.

J is TRBJ1-1 and V is TRBV7-2; D not resolved. CDR1 and CDR2 from the germline V gene are SGHTA and FQGNSA. The CDR3 length is 13 residues. Trimming took 4 bases from V and 0 from J, leaving 6 bases between them. In DNA, the CDR3 is TGTGCCAGCAGCTCCTACCTGAACACTGAAGCTTTCTTT. Amino acids: CASSSYLNTEAFF.

The V call is TRBV7-2, the J call TRBJ2-1, with 8 bases fitting TRBD2. The CDR3 spans 15 residues. Germline-derived CDR1 and CDR2 are SGHTA and FQGNSA. The junction had 9 bases not matched to a gene; V was cut back by 1 base and J by 10 bases. In DNA, the CDR3 is TGTGCCAGCAGCTTAGAGGTGCGGGGGGAACGGGAGCAGTTCTTC. Translating it yields CASSLEVRGEREQFF.

The V gene is TRBV10-3, the J gene TRBJ1-2; no definite D call. V lost 2 bases, J lost 12 bases, and 13 bases lay in between. Germline V CDR1 and CDR2: ENHRY, SYGVKD. CDR3 length: 12 amino acids. The CDR3 DNA reads as TGTGCCATCAGTGAGCCCGAAGGCAGCGACACCTTC. Amino acids: CAISEPEGSDTF.

The chain carries TRBV2 and TRBJ2-5, with 7 bases matching TRBD1. Germline V gene sequence: CDR1 SNHLY, CDR2 FYNNEI. Germline trimming cut 4 bases from V and 5 bases from J; bases unmatched to any gene: 4. The CDR3 covers 13 residues. This CDR3 reads CASSVTGVETQYF. The CDR3 DNA reads as TGTGCCAGCAGTGTTACAGGGGTCGAGACCCAGTACTTC.

The chain is built from TRBV5-1 and TRBJ2-2; D is perhaps TRBD1 or TRBD2 (6 bases each). This CDR3 has 15 amino acids. V was shortened by 6 bases and J by 8 bases, with 20 bases between the two germline ends. From germline, CDR1 is SGHRS and CDR2 YFSETQ. The CDR3 loop reads CASTLRKGGSGELFF. The CDR3 DNA reads TGCGCCAGCACCCTAAGGAAGGGGGGCTCGGGGGAGCTGTTTTTT.

This clone was detected a few times. The rearrangement links TRBV15 to TRBJ1-2, with D uncertain. Germline assignment: CDR1 LNHNV and CDR2 YYDKDF (reference sequence). V was shortened by 6 bases and J by 8 bases, with 16 bases between the two germline ends. This CDR3 is 13 amino acids long. CDR3 nucleotide sequence: TGTGCCACCAGACCTGGAGGCTTAGGGGGCTACACCTTC. Protein product: CATRPGGLGGYTF.

The chain combines TRBV6-5 with TRBJ1-1, with 12 bases lining up with TRBD1. Germline V gene data show CDR1 as MNHEY and CDR2 as SVGAGI. V shed 6 bases, J shed 8 bases, and the junction held 4 bases outside the gene matches. This CDR3 is built from 13 residues. This CDR3 reads CASRRDRGPEAFF. The CDR3 DNA reads as TGTGCCAGCAGACGGGACAGGGGGCCCGAAGCTTTCTTT.

The J gene is TRBJ2-2, the V gene TRBV19; D not resolved. V was pared by 4 bases and J by 5 bases, with 17 bases between. Germline V gives CDR1 LNHDA, CDR2 SQIVND (reference sequence). The CDR3 sequence is 16 residues long. For the CDR3, the DNA is TGTGCCAGTAGTAAGAAGGCCTCGAAAGCTACCGGGGAGCTGTTTTTT. Protein sequence: CASSKKASKATGELFF.

About this clone: One end of the junction fails to match germline, which may point to a read error. The rearrangement links TRBV7-7 to TRBJ2-2, with 8 bases matching TRBD1. The CDR3 is 19 amino acids. In germline, CDR1 is SSHAT, CDR2 FNYEAQ (reference sequence). In DNA form, the CDR3 reads TGTGCTAGCAGCTTAGGAGGGCAGGGGGCGCCTACGAACACCGGGGAGCTGTTTTTT. It yields the protein CASSLGGQGAPTNTGELFF.

In the case of this clone: Other nucleotide sequences from this sample produce the same CDR3. The chain carries TRBV6-5 and TRBJ1-4; D is uncertain. Trimming removed 8 bases at V and 8 bases at J, with 12 bases between. The CDR3 covers 12 residues. Germline loops: CDR1 MNHEY, CDR2 SVGAGI. For the CDR3, the DNA is TGTGCCAGCCTGAGGTCCGGGGAAAAACTGTTTTTT. Its protein is CASLRSGEKLFF.

A single count supports this clone. This rearrangement joins TRBV3-1 (or the pseudogene TRBV3-2) to TRBJ2-7, with D perhaps matching TRBD2 (6 bases). The CDR3 consists of 14 residues. Germline assignment: CDR1 LGHDT and CDR2 YNNKEL (reference sequence). V lost 1 base to trimming and J lost 3 bases, with 10 bases between them. As DNA, the CDR3 is TGTGCCAGCAGCCAAGGGACGGGAGACTACGAGCAGTACTTC. Translating it yields CASSQGTGDYEQYF.

V and J are TRBV6-5 and TRBJ1-5; D possibly corresponds to TRBD1 (5 bases). This CDR3 has 16 amino acids. V shed 4 bases and J shed 2 bases, with 15 bases lying between them. CDR1 MNHEY and CDR2 SVGAGI come from the germline V gene. The CDR3 loop is CASSSLGTDRNQPQHF. In nucleotides, the CDR3 is TGTGCCAGCAGTTCCCTGGGGACGGACCGCAATCAGCCCCAGCATTTT.

In nucleotides, the CDR3 is TGTGCCAGCAGCGTGGACAGCGTGAACACTGAAGCTTTCTTT. This sequence encodes CASSVDSVNTEAFF. The chain is built from TRBV9 and TRBJ1-1; possible D gene TRBD1, 6 bases. Per the germline V gene, CDR1 is SGDLS and CDR2 is YYNGEE. The CDR3 is made up of 14 amino acids. Between the trimmed V and J ends, which lost 2 bases and 0 bases, there was a span of 8 bases.

The CDR3 bases are TGTGCCAGCAGCTTAGTTGTCGACACTGAAGCTTTCTTT. Its protein product is CASSLVVDTEAFF. The chain uses TRBV7-9 and TRBJ1-1; unclear D gene. Germline lookup yields CDR1 SEHNR and CDR2 FQNEAQ (reference sequence). Trimming took off 1 base at V and 3 bases at J, with 6 bases between the two ends. The length of the CDR3 is 13 residues.

V usage is TRBV5-1 and J usage is TRBJ2-7; D call uncertain. The germline V gene has CDR1 SGHRS and CDR2 YFSETQ. This CDR3 comprises 13 residues. V dropped 5 bases and J dropped 6 bases, with 15 bases sitting between them. The CDR3 loop reads CASRRQAESEQYF. CDR3 sequence (DNA): TGCGCCAGCAGACGGCAGGCAGAATCCGAGCAGTACTTC.

In this sample, this clone turned up a few times. The chain combines TRBV7-9 with TRBJ2-3; D is perhaps TRBD1 (6 bases). This CDR3 region has 15 residues. Germline V gene data show CDR1 as SEHNR and CDR2 as FQNEAQ (reference sequence). V was shortened by 5 bases and J by 0 bases, with 12 bases between the two germline ends. CDR3 protein: CASSKMGASTDTQYF. Here the CDR3 DNA reads TGTGCCAGCAGCAAAATGGGGGCCAGCACAGATACGCAGTATTTT. Filled out from reference TRBV7-9 and TRBJ2-3, the complete variable domain reads DTGVSQNPRHKITKRGQNVTFRCDPISEHNRLYWYRQTLGQGPEFLTYFQNEAQLEKSRLLSDRFSAERPKGSFSTLEIQRTEQGDSAMYLCASSKMGASTDTQYFGPGTRLTVL.

CDR3 protein: CASSLDRGPAYEQYF. The CDR3 DNA reads as TGTGCCAGCAGCTTGGACAGGGGGCCGGCCTACGAGCAGTACTTC. The V gene is TRBV5-5, the J gene TRBJ2-7, with 9 bases that match TRBD1. The CDR3 runs to 15 residues. CDR1 SGHKS and CDR2 YYEKEE come from the germline V gene (reference sequence). J was trimmed by 2 bases and V by 0 bases; bases with no gene match: 3. The variable domain in full, completed from reference TRBV5-5 and TRBJ2-7, reads DAGVTQSPTHLIKTRGQQVTLRCSPISGHKSVSWYQQVLGQGPQFIFQYYEKEERGRGNFPDRFSARQFPNYSSELNVNALLLGDSALYLCASSLDRGPAYEQYFGPGTRLTVT.

The chain combines TRBV7-2 with TRBJ2-3, with TRBD2 matching over 8 bases. The CDR3 loop spans 16 amino acids. The trim removed 2 bases at V and 2 bases at J, leaving 6 bases unmatched. The germline gives CDR1 SGHTA, CDR2 FQGNSA. CDR3 DNA: TGTGCCAGCAGCTTAAGGATAGCGGGGTACACAGATACGCAGTATTTT. Amino acids: CASSLRIAGYTDTQYF.

V is TRBV2 and J is TRBJ2-1; TRBD2 matches 9 bases. This CDR3 has 15 amino acids. J lost 0 bases, V lost 6 bases, and 3 bases had no gene match. The germline V gene encodes CDR1 SNHLY and CDR2 FYNNEI. The CDR3 coding sequence is TGTGCCAGCAGGCTAGCGGGGAGCTCCTACAATGAGCAGTTCTTC. It specifies CASRLAGSSYNEQFF. Filled out from reference TRBV2 and TRBJ2-1, the complete variable domain reads EPEVTQTPSHQVTQMGQEVILRCVPISNHLYFYWYRQILGQKVEFLVSFYNNEISEKSEIFDDQFSVERPDGSNFTLKIRSTKLEDSAMYFCASRLAGSSYNEQFFGPGTRLTVL.

This clone was counted a single time. V usage is TRBV6-6 and J usage is TRBJ1-3; D is unclear. The CDR3 has 15 residues. CDR1 is MNHNY, CDR2 SVGAGI, per germline (reference sequence). V was shortened by 5 bases and J by 0 bases, with 11 bases between the two germline ends. The CDR3 coding sequence is TGTGCCAGCAGTCACGACGGAAGCTCTGGAAACACCATATATTTT. Protein: CASSHDGSSGNTIYF.

The V and J genes are TRBV6-1 and TRBJ2-3, with 7 bases fitting TRBD1. CDR3 length: 16 amino acids. Germline loops: CDR1 MNHNS, CDR2 SASEGT. The V segment lost 0 bases and the J segment 7 bases; nucleotides outside the gene matches: 10. This CDR3 reads CASSEAPGQIPYTQYF. The CDR3 coding sequence is TGTGCCAGCAGTGAAGCCCCGGGACAGATACCTTATACGCAGTATTTT.